This T cell receptor beta chain comes out of a study of early T cells in non-severe SARS-CoV-2 infection. Study-level background: Sequencing of bulk RNA from unsorted whole blood was done, without chain pairing.

Overall study results and limits: VDJdb matching favored anti-spike CD8 responses, missing private and CD4 specificities.

Details on this clonotype: No antigen is known for it.

The TCR library protocol attached unique molecular identifiers to the individual cDNA molecules. MiXCR, applied by TCRdb to the 5' RACE reads, yields one record per CDR3 protein. The data contain tens of thousands of distinct CDR3 sequences, roughly 12% of them singletons. CDR1 is SNHLY, CDR2 FYNNEI, per germline. V lost 7 bases to trimming and J lost 8 bases; unmatched junction nucleotides: 13. The length of the CDR3 is 16 residues. This chain joins TRBV2 and TRBJ2-3; 12 nucleotides agree with TRBD2. The receptor's source is an adult who was a healthcare worker with PCR-confirmed SARS-CoV-2 infection or an uninfected control (not recorded which). Sequencing was performed on whole blood. CDR3 loop: CASNQLAGGPRGTQYF. In DNA form, the CDR3 reads TGTGCCAGCAACCAGCTAGCGGGGGGGCCGAGGGGTACGCAGTATTTT.